One TCR beta chain is described in this entry. These data originate in a study of technical replicates of blood from a few donors. The germline CDR1 and CDR2 sequences are SGHNT and YYREEE (reference sequence). V lost 2 bases to trimming and J lost 7 bases; unmatched junction nucleotides: 10. The length of the CDR3 is 16 residues. Clones were read by immunoSEQ multiplex PCR, and TCRdb kept only the in-frame ones, dropping some. Of tens of thousands of clones detected, around 96% appear once; the ten largest clones hold more than 0.2%. Sequencing was done on a sample of T cells isolated from PBMCs. This receptor was taken from a human donor in good health. The chain uses TRBV5-4 and TRBJ2-7, with TRBD2 matching 12 bases. The CDR3 coding sequence is TGTGCCAGCAGCTTACCCCTAGCGGGAGGGCCGCAAGAGCAGTACTTC. It specifies CASSLPLAGGPQEQYF.